The 7 T cell receptor beta chains presented below share a single source sample, sequenced in a study of cytomegalovirus exposure and HLA in healthy donors. The table came from immunoSEQ multiplex PCR; TCRdb's copy has only in-frame clones and leaves some out. The table records tens of thousands of clones, about 90% of them present only once. The material sequenced was PBMCs. These receptors originate from a woman aged 18-35 years in good health and CMV-seropositive.

V gene TRBV10-1 combines with J gene TRBJ2-3; tentatively, D is TRBD2 (6 bases). Germline CDR1 is WNHNN and CDR2 is SYGVQD (reference sequence). Deletions cut 0 bases from V and 6 bases from J, with 19 bases between. This CDR3 has 17 residues. CDR3 residues: CASSESGSNIPEDTQYF. CDR3 bases: TGCGCCAGCAGTGAGTCCGGGAGCAACATTCCCGAGGATACGCAGTATTTT.

This clone was picked up a small number of times. This rearrangement joins TRBV5-5 to TRBJ1-2; TRBD1 matches 7 bases. Germline values: CDR1 SGHKS, CDR2 YYEKEE (reference sequence). With V trimmed by 0 bases and J by 6 bases, 5 bases remained unmatched. The CDR3 loop spans 14 amino acids. CDR3 in amino acids: CASSLGQGSDGYTF. Here the CDR3 DNA reads TGTGCCAGCAGCTTGGGACAGGGATCAGATGGCTACACCTTC.

CDR3 nucleotides: TGTGCCAGCAGCTTCGGGGTTGGTGACACTGAAGCTTTCTTT. It codes for CASSFGVGDTEAFF. V gene TRBV5-5 combines with J gene TRBJ1-1; D uncertain. Trimming took off 2 bases at V and 3 bases at J, with 11 bases between the two ends. This CDR3 has 14 residues. Germline loops: CDR1 SGHKS, CDR2 YYEKEE (reference sequence).

V usage is TRBV11-2 and J usage is TRBJ2-7; a weak D match, TRBD1 (5 bases). CDR1 and CDR2 from the germline V gene are SGHAT and FQNNGV. V gave up 3 bases and J gave up 5 bases, with 14 bases separating them. CDR3 length: 14 residues. The DNA of the CDR3 is TGTGCCAGCAGCTTCCTGGTCAGGGTCCACGAGCAGTACTTC. Translated: CASSFLVRVHEQYF.

Only one count was recorded for this clone. This sequence joins TRBV19 and TRBJ1-1, with no clear D. The CDR3 length is 12 residues. Germline V lookup: CDR1 LNHDA, CDR2 SQIVND (reference sequence). With 6 bases removed from V and 8 bases from J, the gap between germline ends came to 13 bases. The CDR3 here is CASRTRTQEAFF. The CDR3 nucleotides read TGTGCCAGTAGGACTAGAACCCAGGAAGCTTTCTTT.

This clone was picked up one time. The V and J genes are TRBV7-6 and TRBJ2-1, with D tentatively TRBD1 (7 bases). V was cut by 2 bases and J by 1 base, with 9 bases left in between. The CDR3 runs 15 residues. The V gene's germline CDR1 is SGHVS and CDR2 FNYEAQ. The DNA for the CDR3 is TGTGCCAGCAGCTTACAGGGGGGATCCTACAATGAGCAGTTCTTC. Translated, it gives CASSLQGGSYNEQFF.

This clone was counted once. V is TRBV18 and J is TRBJ2-6, with a tentative D call TRBD1 (5 bases). The ends were cut back, 2 bases at V and 2 bases at J, with 7 bases in the middle. CDR1 and CDR2 from the germline V gene are KGHSH and LQKENI. CDR3 length equals 15 residues. The CDR3 DNA is TGTGCCAGCTCACCAAAAGGGGCTGGGGCCAACGTCCTGACTTTC. Translation: CASSPKGAGANVLTF.